The 9 T cell receptor beta chains given below trace back to one sample, sequenced in a study of identical twins. TCRdb independently ran MiXCR on the 5' RACE reads; one entry per CDR3 protein. The data show 640,000 or so distinct CDR3 sequences, 5.5% to 6.5% seen once. The sequenced sample consisted of naive T cells sorted from blood. The origin of the receptors is a man aged 18-30 years in good health.

This clonotype was recorded a few times. The gene calls are TRBV10-3 and TRBJ1-6; D is unclear. CDR1 is ENHRY, CDR2 SYGVKD, per germline. The CDR3 is 13 amino acids. V lost 10 bases and J 0 bases, leaving 7 bases between the germline ends. The CDR3 DNA reads TGTGCCACCTTAAACTCCTATAATTCACCCCTCCACTTT. Translation: CATLNSYNSPLHF.

Many counts were recorded for this clonotype. The chain employs TRBV4-2 and TRBJ1-2; no clear D. Germline CDR1 LGHNA, CDR2 YNFKEQ. The V gene lost 3 bases and the J gene lost 6 bases, with 17 bases spanning the gap. The CDR3 totals 15 residues. CDR3 protein: CASSHDTHNGDGYTF. CDR3 bases: TGTGCCAGCAGCCATGACACCCACAATGGGGATGGCTACACCTTC.

This clonotype was picked up a small number of times. The chain recombines TRBV3-1 with TRBJ2-1, with TRBD2 matching 8 bases. Germline V lookup: CDR1 LGHDT, CDR2 YNNKEL (reference sequence). V was pared by 4 bases and J by 8 bases, with 13 bases of the junction left unmatched. This CDR3 is 16 amino acids long. CDR3: CASSLRTSIRSDEQFF. The CDR3 DNA reads as TGTGCCAGCAGCCTCCGGACTAGCATACGATCAGATGAGCAGTTCTTC.

The table lists this clonotype with many counts. V usage is TRBV2 and J usage is TRBJ1-5; TRBD1 might be the D (5 bases). The CDR3 has 12 amino acids. CDR1 and CDR2 (germline): SNHLY, FYNNEI. Trimming shortened V by 7 bases and J by 5 bases, and 9 bases separated the two germline ends. Written as DNA, the CDR3 is TGTGCCAGCACGGCGGGGGATCAGCCCCAGCATTTT. It codes for CASTAGDQPQHF.

There are many counts of this clonotype. V and J are TRBV28 and TRBJ2-7; D possibly corresponds to TRBD2 (5 bases). V gave up 2 bases and J gave up 6 bases, with 11 bases separating them. Germline CDR1 reads MDHEN; CDR2 reads SYDVKM. This CDR3 is 13 amino acids long. The CDR3 loop reads CASSLRTRSEQYF. The CDR3 nucleotides are TGTGCCAGCAGTTTAAGGACTCGCTCCGAGCAGTACTTC. Combining the CDR3 with reference TRBV28 and TRBJ2-7 gives the whole variable domain DVKVTQSSRYLVKRTGEKVFLECVQDMDHENMFWYRQDPGLGLRLIYFSYDVKMKEKGDIPEGYSVSREKKERFSLILESASTNQTSMYLCASSLRTRSEQYFGPGTRLTVT.

This clonotype has at least ten counts. The chain uses TRBV13 and TRBJ2-5; tentatively, D is TRBD2 (6 bases). The V end lost 5 bases, the J end lost 2 bases, and 12 bases lay between the germline ends. CDR1 and CDR2 (germline): PRHDT, FYEKMQ (reference sequence). The CDR3 contains 14 residues. The CDR3 is CASSLFGGQETQYF. For the CDR3, the DNA is TGTGCCAGCAGCCTATTTGGGGGGCAAGAGACCCAGTACTTC.

This clonotype was counted many times. This chain connects TRBV15 to TRBJ2-3, with 8 positions matching TRBD2. The CDR3 runs 18 residues. The germline CDR1 and CDR2 sequences are LNHNV and YYDKDF (reference sequence). The V gene end was trimmed by 4 bases and the J gene end by 10 bases; junction bases not matched to a gene: 22. The CDR3 reads CATSTQFPTTAAGAAQYF. For the CDR3, the DNA is TGTGCCACCAGCACCCAGTTTCCCACGACAGCAGCGGGGGCGGCGCAGTATTTT.

The rearrangement links TRBV5-1 to TRBJ2-1; no clear D gene. The CDR3 extends over 16 amino acids. Germline CDR1 is SGHRS and CDR2 is YFSETQ. V was pared by 3 bases and J by 8 bases, with 21 bases between. This CDR3 is CASSSPRGVHADEQFF. In nucleotides, the CDR3 is TGCGCCAGCAGCTCCCCCCGTGGGGTTCACGCGGATGAGCAGTTCTTC. The full variable domain, in which reference TRBV5-1 and TRBJ2-1 provide the parts outside the CDR3, is KAGVTQTPRYLIKTRGQQVTLSCSPISGHRSVSWYQQTPGQGLQFLFEYFSETQRNKGNFPGRFSGRQFSNSRSEMNVSTLELGDSALYLCASSSPRGVHADEQFFGPGTRLTVL.

V gene TRBV12-3 or TRBV12-4 combines with J gene TRBJ2-2, with D uncertain. V lost 3 bases and J lost 8, with 13 bases in between. This CDR3 is 14 amino acids long. The CDR3 here is CASSFLGFEGELFF. CDR3 sequence (DNA): TGTGCCAGCAGTTTTCTGGGTTTCGAAGGGGAGCTGTTTTTT.